Many counts were recorded for the clone carrying this T cell receptor beta chain. The antigen remains undetermined. The data belong to a study of T-cell reconstitution after alpha-beta-depleted transplantation in children. Unique molecular identifiers tagged the TCRbeta library. In TCRdb, the PCR reads were re-called with MiXCR into one record per CDR3 protein. The top ten clones hold roughly 30% of a sample with roughly 48,000 distinct CDR3 sequences, 5% to 6.5% of them seen once. General study findings and limits: Certain patients had high TCRbeta diversity at day 60, and it came from recipient T cells and thymic progenitors that survived. Several hundred rapidly expanded clones from non-depleted graft cells reportedly supplied alpha-beta T cells about two months post-transplant. When one year had passed after transplant, most T-cell counts and diversity came from newly produced T cells.

This CDR3 has 15 residues. The V and J ends lost 1 base and 1 base respectively, with 13 bases between them. Germline loops: CDR1 SQVTM, CDR2 ANQGSEA. The rearrangement joins TRBV29-1 to TRBJ1-1; D is uncertain. The clonotype was recovered from a female patient under 10 years old who had a stem cell transplant for aplastic anemia, so the T cells may come from the graft donor. The specimen comprised PBMCs, mostly from graft donor cells, sampled 60 days after TCRalphabeta/CD19-depleted stem cell transplant. CDR3 in DNA: TGCAGCGTTGAAGTGCCACCTCCGGGGAACACTGAAGCTTTCTTT. Protein sequence: CSVEVPPPGNTEAFF.